This T cell receptor (beta chain) comes out of a study of shared clonotypes between healthy human individuals. Across the whole study: Every donor yielded three CD4 naive, three CD4 memory, two CD8 naive and one CD8 memory plate. General observations from the study: Rarefaction revealed incomplete sorted-subset sequencing despite large depth. Estimated richness was generally greater in naive than memory subsets. The researchers took only blood, and tissue repertoires probably look different.

Measured with immunoSEQ multiplex PCR; TCRdb has only the in-frame clones, and not every one. The sample lists about 2 million clones; 85% to 95% were seen once. Concerning this clone itself: The antigen is unknown.

Per germline, CDR1 SGDLS and CDR2 YYNGEE. Trimming left V 0 bases short and J 3 bases short, with 11 bases between. This CDR3 spans 15 amino acids. The chain combines TRBV9 with TRBJ2-3; maybe TRBD2 (6 bases). The sequencing sample was made of naive CD4+ T cells sorted from blood. The subset denotes: CD45RA+ positively selected. The sequence came from a man between 18 and 29 years old in good health. As DNA, the CDR3 is TGTGCCAGCAGCGTAGATGCTAGCGTGACAGATACGCAGTATTTT. This encodes CASSVDASVTDTQYF.